There are a few counts of the clone carrying this TCR beta chain. This record belongs to a study of early T cells in non-severe SARS-CoV-2 infection. This CDR3 spans 15 amino acids. V shed 5 bases, J shed 3 bases, and the junction held 8 bases outside the gene matches. In germline, CDR1 is SGHVS, CDR2 FNYEAQ. One entry per CDR3 protein, called by TCRdb with MiXCR from the 5' RACE reads. The table shows approximately 76,000 distinct CDR3 sequences, with about 11% occurring only once. The chain links TRBV7-6 to TRBJ2-7; 9 positions agree with TRBD1. The specimen sequenced was whole blood. This TCR came from an adult who was a healthcare worker with PCR-confirmed SARS-CoV-2 infection or an uninfected control (not recorded which). This CDR3 reads CASSPAGTGHYEQYF. CDR3 in DNA: TGTGCCAGCAGCCCAGCCGGGACAGGGCACTACGAGCAGTACTTC. Based on the CDR3 plus reference TRBV7-6 and TRBJ2-7, the full variable domain is GAGVSQSPRYKVTKRGQDVALRCDPISGHVSLYWYRQALGQGPEFLTYFNYEAQQDKSGLPNDRFSAERPEGSISTLTIQRTEQRDSAMYRCASSPAGTGHYEQYFGPGTRLTVT.